This entry concerns a single T cell receptor (beta chain). Its antigen is unidentified. A much larger clone lies one base from this, so it may be a read error. TCRdb called the multiplex PCR reads again in MiXCR, with one record for every CDR3 protein. The table has approximately 89,000 distinct CDR3 sequences, approximately 30% seen once. This sample is drawn from a study of breast tumors, draining lymph nodes, adjacent tissues. This CDR3 contains 11 residues. Germline assignment: CDR1 MNHNS and CDR2 SASEGT. V shed 5 bases and J shed 5 bases, with 7 bases lying between them. Samples came from axillary lymph nodes draining the breast cancer. Overall study results and limits: Luminal-like breast cancer showed significantly greater tumor-nontumor repertoire similarity than basal-like breast cancer did. Data only fit, rather than demonstrated, lymph node origin of most tumor T cells. The data were judged consistent with most tumor T cells coming from lymph node and expanding in tumor. Tumor repertoires ranked between lymph nodes and nontumor tissue in diversity, with V and J gene preferences.

The receptor was derived from a female donor with breast cancer. Some clones in this sample may be carry-over from other donors' samples. This chain links TRBV6-1 with TRBJ2-7, with D uncertain. Sequenced: axillary lymph node tissue. CDR3 in DNA: TGTGCCAGCAGTCAAATGAACGAGCAGTACTTC. Encoded protein: CASSQMNEQYF.